This record concerns one T cell receptor (beta chain) sequence. Time point here: pre-treatment sample, taken before nivolumab and TIL therapy. The data were obtained in a study of TIL therapy for anti-PD-1-resistant metastatic lung cancer. Across the whole study: Most patients had lung adenocarcinoma. Tumors carried a median approximately 1.6 non-synonymous mutations per megabase.

The immunoSEQ assay was v3. Clones were read by immunoSEQ multiplex PCR, and TCRdb kept only the in-frame ones, dropping some. Found here are 50,000 to 70,000 clones, 75% to 85% of them singletons; the top ten hold roughly 3%. Germline CDR1 GTSNPN, CDR2 SVGIG (reference sequence). Trimming removed 1 base from V and 11 bases from J, with 15 bases in between. The CDR3 is 13 amino acids. The material was blood, obtained at baseline. The sequence was collected from a person aged 25 to 85 with non-small cell lung cancer. The chain links TRBV30 to TRBJ1-5; D is unclear. The CDR3 loop reads CAWSGANYGTQHF. The CDR3, as DNA: TGTGCCTGGAGTGGGGCCAATTATGGGACCCAGCATTTT. Full variable domain (remainder filled in from reference TRBV30 and TRBJ1-5): SQTIHQWPATLVQPVGSPLSLECTVEGTSNPNLYWYRQAAGRGLQLLFYSVGIGQISSEVPQNLSASRPQDRQFILSSKKLLLSDSGFYLCAWSGANYGTQHFGDGTRLSIL.